A selection of T cell receptor beta chains follows, all from one sample in a study of neoadjuvant anti-PD-1 for oral cavity cancer. The data were produced by immunoSEQ multiplex PCR, yet TCRdb's version contains in-frame clones alone and is incomplete. In the table there are around 13,000 clones, roughly 74% of which are singletons. This specimen consisted of PBMCs, obtained after nivolumab (anti-PD-1) treatment. These receptors originate from a person aged 35 to 85 with oral cavity squamous cell carcinoma. Both conserved end residues are part of each CDR3. Fields, in order: D gene, J gene, V gene, clone size, CDR3 protein, CDR3 DNA. D genes are given only for firm matches. Some rows have no size entry. The others give once, few or many, or a class for an expanded clone.

-,TRBJ2-5,TRBV5-1,few,CASSLVGSEETQYF,TGCGCCAGCAGCTTGGTCGGGAGTGAGGAGACCCAGTACTTC
-,TRBJ1-5,TRBV7-9,-,CASSRGIDQPQHF,TGTGCCAGCAGCCGCGGCATCGATCAGCCCCAGCATTTT
-,TRBJ2-1,TRBV11-2,few,CASSRPGSYNEQFF,TGTGCCAGCAGCCGTCCGGGCTCCTACAATGAGCAGTTCTTC
-,TRBJ1-1,TRBV19,-,CATIPESRGARSTEAFF,TGTGCCACCATCCCGGAATCAAGGGGGGCGAGGTCCACTGAAGCTTTCTTT
-,TRBJ1-1,TRBV5-1,-,CASSLGTATEAFF,TGCGCCAGCAGCTTGGGGACAGCCACTGAAGCTTTCTTT
-,TRBJ1-1,TRBV23-1,few,CASPVTGSGTEAFF,TGCGCCAGCCCCGTTACAGGGAGCGGCACTGAAGCTTTCTTT
-,TRBJ2-1,TRBV29-1,once,CSASGRAPGNEQFF,TGCAGCGCTAGTGGGCGGGCCCCGGGGAATGAGCAGTTCTTC
-,TRBJ2-7,TRBV10-1,-,CASSDARVPTYEQYF,TGCGCCAGCAGTGATGCTAGGGTACCTACCTACGAGCAGTACTTC
-,TRBJ2-1,TRBV9,-,CASSAAWSGFYNEQFF,TGTGCCAGCAGCGCCGCGTGGTCTGGATTCTACAATGAGCAGTTCTTC
TRBD1,TRBJ2-7,TRBV6-1,few,CASNRLQGADEQYF,TGTGCCAGCAATAGGCTCCAGGGGGCTGACGAGCAGTACTTC
-,TRBJ1-2,TRBV28,few,CASSALYRVNYGYTF,TGTGCCAGCAGTGCCCTCTACAGGGTTAACTATGGCTACACCTTC
TRBD1,TRBJ1-5,TRBV19,-,CASSPGQGQDQPQHF,TGTGCCAGTAGTCCAGGACAGGGCCAGGATCAGCCCCAGCATTTT
-,TRBJ1-5,TRBV6-1,-,CASTGSNQPQHF,TGTGCCAGCACCGGATCCAATCAGCCCCAGCATTTT
TRBD1,TRBJ1-2,TRBV6-5,-,CASSSNYRGRGGYTF,TGTGCCAGCAGCTCAAATTACAGGGGGCGTGGTGGCTACACCTTC